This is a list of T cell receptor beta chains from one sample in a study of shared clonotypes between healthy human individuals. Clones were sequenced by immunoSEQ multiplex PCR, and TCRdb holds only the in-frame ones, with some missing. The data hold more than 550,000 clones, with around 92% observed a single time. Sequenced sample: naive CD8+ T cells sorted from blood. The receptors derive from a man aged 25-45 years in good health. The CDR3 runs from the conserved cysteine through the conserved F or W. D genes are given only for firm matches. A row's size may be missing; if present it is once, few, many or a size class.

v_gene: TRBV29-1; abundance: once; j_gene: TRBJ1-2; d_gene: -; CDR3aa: CSAHKARTKGYTF; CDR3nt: TGCAGCGCCCATAAAGCCCGGACAAAAGGCTACACCTTC
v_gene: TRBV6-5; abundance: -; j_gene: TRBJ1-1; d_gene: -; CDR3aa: CASSYSDPQNTEAFF; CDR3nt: TGTGCCAGCAGTTACTCGGACCCACAGAACACTGAAGCTTTCTTT
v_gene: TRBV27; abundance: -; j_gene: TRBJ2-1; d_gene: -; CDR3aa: CASSLSGKEQFF; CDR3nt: TGTGCCAGCAGTTTATCCGGAAAAGAGCAGTTCTTC
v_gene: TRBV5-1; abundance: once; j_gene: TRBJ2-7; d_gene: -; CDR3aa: CASSHRQNYEQYF; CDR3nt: TGCGCCAGCAGCCACCGACAGAACTACGAGCAGTACTTC
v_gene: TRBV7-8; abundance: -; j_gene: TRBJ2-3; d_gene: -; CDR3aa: CASNLMTDTQYF; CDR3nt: TGTGCCAGCAACCTTATGACGGATACGCAGTATTTT
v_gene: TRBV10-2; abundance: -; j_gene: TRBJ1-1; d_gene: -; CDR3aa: CASSDGGGAYTEAFF; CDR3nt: TGCGCCAGCAGTGACGGGGGGGGCGCGTACACTGAAGCTTTCTTT
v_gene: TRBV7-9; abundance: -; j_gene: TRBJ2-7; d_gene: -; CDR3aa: CASSLDTREQYF; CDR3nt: TGTGCCAGCAGCTTAGATACTCGAGAGCAGTACTTC
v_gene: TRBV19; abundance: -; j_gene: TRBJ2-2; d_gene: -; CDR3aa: CASSPPLGGELFF; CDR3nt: TGTGCCAGTAGCCCCCCCTTGGGCGGGGAGCTGTTTTTT
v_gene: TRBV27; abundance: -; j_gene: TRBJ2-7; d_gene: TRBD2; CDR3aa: CASSRLADYYEQYF; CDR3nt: TGTGCCAGCTCGAGACTAGCGGATTACTACGAGCAGTACTTC
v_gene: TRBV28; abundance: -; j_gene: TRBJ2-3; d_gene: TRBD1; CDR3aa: CASSLGTGWPEDTQYF; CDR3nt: TGTGCCAGCAGCCTCGGGACAGGGTGGCCCGAGGATACGCAGTATTTT
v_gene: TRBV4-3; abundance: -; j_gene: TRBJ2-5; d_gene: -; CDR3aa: CASSQLAWDTNSPVETQYF; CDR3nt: TGCGCCAGCAGCCAGTTAGCCTGGGATACTAACTCCCCCGTGGAGACCCAGTACTTC
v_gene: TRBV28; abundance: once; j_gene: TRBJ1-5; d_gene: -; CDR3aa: CASSLVGISNQPQHF; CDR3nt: TGTGCCAGCAGTTTAGTAGGGATAAGCAATCAGCCCCAGCATTTT
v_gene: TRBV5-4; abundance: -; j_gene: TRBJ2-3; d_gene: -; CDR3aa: CASNLDSSATDTQYF; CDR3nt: TGTGCCAGCAACCTCGACAGCTCCGCCACAGATACGCAGTATTTT
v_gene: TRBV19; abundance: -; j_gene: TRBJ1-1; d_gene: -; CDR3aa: CASSPNGLYTEAFF; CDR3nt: TGTGCCAGTAGTCCAAATGGACTGTATACTGAAGCTTTCTTT
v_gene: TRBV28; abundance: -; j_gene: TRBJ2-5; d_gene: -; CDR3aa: CASSLRRGGETQYF; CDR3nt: TGTGCCAGCAGTTTACGTCGGGGAGGAGAGACCCAGTACTTC
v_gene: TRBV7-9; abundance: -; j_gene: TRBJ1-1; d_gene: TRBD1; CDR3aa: CASSTSATGEGTEAFF; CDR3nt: TGTGCCAGCAGCACATCCGCGACAGGGGAGGGAACTGAAGCTTTCTTT
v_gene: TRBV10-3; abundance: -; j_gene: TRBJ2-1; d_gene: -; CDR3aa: CAISGLVTEQFF; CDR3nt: TGTGCCATCAGTGGACTAGTTACTGAGCAGTTCTTC
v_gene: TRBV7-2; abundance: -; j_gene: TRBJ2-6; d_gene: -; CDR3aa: CASSFQVFGANVLTF; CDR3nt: TGTGCCAGCAGCTTCCAGGTCTTTGGGGCCAACGTCCTGACTTTC
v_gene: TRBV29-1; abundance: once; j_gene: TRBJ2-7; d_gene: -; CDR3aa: CSVEGLQGEAYEQYF; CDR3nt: TGCAGCGTTGAAGGCCTACAGGGTGAGGCCTACGAGCAGTACTTC
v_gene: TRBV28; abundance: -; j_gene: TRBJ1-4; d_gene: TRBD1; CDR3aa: CASSFENRGEKLFF; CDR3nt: TGTGCCAGCAGTTTCGAGAACAGGGGTGAAAAACTGTTTTTT
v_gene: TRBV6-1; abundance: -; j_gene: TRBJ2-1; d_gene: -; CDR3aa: CAHLSGNEQFF; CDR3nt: TGTGCCCATCTGAGCGGCAATGAGCAGTTCTTC
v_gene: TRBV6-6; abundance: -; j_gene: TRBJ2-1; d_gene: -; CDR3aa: CASSSPTLREQFF; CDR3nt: TGTGCCAGCAGCTCGCCTACTCTCCGTGAGCAGTTCTTC
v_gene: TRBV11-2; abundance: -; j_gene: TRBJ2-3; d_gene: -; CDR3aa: CASSGLPDTQYF; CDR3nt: TGTGCCAGCAGTGGACTGCCAGATACGCAGTATTTT
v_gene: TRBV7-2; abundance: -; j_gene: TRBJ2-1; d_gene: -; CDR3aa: CASSLLGSSYNEQFF; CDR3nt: TGTGCCAGCAGCTTACTCGGGAGCTCCTACAATGAGCAGTTCTTC
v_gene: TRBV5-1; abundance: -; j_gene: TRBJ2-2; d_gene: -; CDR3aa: CASSLVQANTGELFF; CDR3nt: TGCGCCAGCAGCTTGGTACAGGCGAACACCGGGGAGCTGTTTTTT
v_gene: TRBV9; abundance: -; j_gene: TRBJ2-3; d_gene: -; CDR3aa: CASSVVPPGFTDTQYF; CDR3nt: TGTGCCAGCAGCGTAGTACCCCCAGGGTTCACAGATACGCAGTATTTT
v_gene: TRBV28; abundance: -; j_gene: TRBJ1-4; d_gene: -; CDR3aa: CASSFFEKLFF; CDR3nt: TGTGCCAGCAGTTTCTTTGAAAAACTGTTTTTT
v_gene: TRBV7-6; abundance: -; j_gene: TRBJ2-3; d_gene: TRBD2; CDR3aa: CASSRRAGESTDTQYF; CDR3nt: TGTGCCAGCAGCCGGAGGGCGGGAGAGTCCACAGATACGCAGTATTTT
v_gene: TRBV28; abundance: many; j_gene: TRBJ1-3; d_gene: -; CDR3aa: CASRIYADSSGNTIYF; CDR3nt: TGTGCCAGCAGAATTTATGCGGACAGCTCTGGAAACACCATATATTTT
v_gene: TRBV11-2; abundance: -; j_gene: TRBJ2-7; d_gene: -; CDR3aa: CASSFKGAKEQYF; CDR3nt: TGTGCCAGCAGCTTTAAAGGGGCGAAGGAGCAGTACTTC
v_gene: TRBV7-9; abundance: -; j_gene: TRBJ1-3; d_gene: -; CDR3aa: CASSPPLQGSSSGNTIYF; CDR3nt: TGTGCCAGCAGCCCCCCGTTGCAGGGGTCTAGCTCTGGAAACACCATATATTTT
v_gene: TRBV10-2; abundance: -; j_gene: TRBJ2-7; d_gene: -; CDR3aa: CASSESKGLVQYEQYF; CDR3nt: TGCGCCAGCAGTGAGTCAAAAGGACTCGTCCAATACGAGCAGTACTTC
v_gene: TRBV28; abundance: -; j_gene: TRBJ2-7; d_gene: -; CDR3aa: CASAGAYEQYF; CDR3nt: TGTGCCAGCGCCGGTGCCTACGAGCAGTACTTC
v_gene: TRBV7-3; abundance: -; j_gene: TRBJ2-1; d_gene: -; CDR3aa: CASSSGSEQFF; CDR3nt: TGTGCCAGCAGCAGCGGATCCGAGCAGTTCTTC
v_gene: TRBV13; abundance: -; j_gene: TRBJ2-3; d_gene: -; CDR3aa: CASSGGPRSTDTQYF; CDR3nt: TGTGCCAGCAGCGGGGGCCCCCGCAGCACAGATACGCAGTATTTT
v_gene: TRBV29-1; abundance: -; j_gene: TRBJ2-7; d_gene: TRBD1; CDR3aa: CSALTGGFYEQYF; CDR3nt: TGCAGCGCTTTGACAGGGGGATTCTACGAGCAGTACTTC
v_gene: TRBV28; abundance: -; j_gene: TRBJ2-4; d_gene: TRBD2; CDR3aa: CASSYGGTSGIAKNIQYF; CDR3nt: TGTGCCAGCAGTTACGGTGGGACTAGCGGGATAGCCAAAAACATTCAGTACTTC
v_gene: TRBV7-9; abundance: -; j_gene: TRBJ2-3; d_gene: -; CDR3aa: CASSASLAPDTQYF; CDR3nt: TGTGCCAGCAGCGCGTCTTTAGCCCCAGATACGCAGTATTTT
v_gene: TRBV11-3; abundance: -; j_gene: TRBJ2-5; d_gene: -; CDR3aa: CASMETQYF; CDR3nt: TGTGCCAGCATGGAGACCCAGTACTTC